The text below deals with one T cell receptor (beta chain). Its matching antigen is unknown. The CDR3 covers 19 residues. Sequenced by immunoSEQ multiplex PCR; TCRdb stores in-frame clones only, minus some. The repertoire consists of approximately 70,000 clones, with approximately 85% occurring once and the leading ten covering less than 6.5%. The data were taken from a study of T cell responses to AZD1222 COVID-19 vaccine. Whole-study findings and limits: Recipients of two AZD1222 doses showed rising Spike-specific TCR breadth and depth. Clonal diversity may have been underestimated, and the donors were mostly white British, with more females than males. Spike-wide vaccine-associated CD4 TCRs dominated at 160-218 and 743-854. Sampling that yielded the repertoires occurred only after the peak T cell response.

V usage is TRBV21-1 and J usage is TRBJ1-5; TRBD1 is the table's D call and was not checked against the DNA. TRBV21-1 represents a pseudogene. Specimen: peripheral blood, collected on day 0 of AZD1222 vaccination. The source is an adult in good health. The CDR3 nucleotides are TGTGCCAGCAGCAAAAGGGCCAGGGGTGTGGTCCCGGGCAATCAGCCCCAGCATTTT. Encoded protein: CASSKRARGVVPGNQPQHF.